The T cell receptor (beta chain) under discussion was sequenced for a study of CXCR3-negative and CXCR3-positive naive CD8 T cells. UMI-labeled 5' RACE yielded the TRB cDNA libraries. Following a re-call of the 5' RACE reads, TCRdb has one entry per CDR3 protein and lacks DNA. The sample holds some 50,000 distinct CDR3 sequences. Germline lookup yields CDR1 SGHTA and CDR2 FQGTGA. The CDR3 covers 14 residues. The chain links TRBV7-3 to TRBJ2-1; the TCRdb call, TRBD1, lacks DNA for checking. The sequencing input was naive CXCR3- CD8+ T cells from blood. The subset is: CD45RO-CCR7+CD27+CD95- naive CD8+ T cells lacking CXCR3 (TNR3-). The origin of this receptor is a human donor in good health. Some clones in this sample may be carry-over from other donors' samples. CDR3 amino acids: CASSRSGGLNEQFF.